Listed here are 6 T cell receptor beta chains from one sample, sequenced in a study of T cell responses to AZD1222 COVID-19 vaccine. Sequenced by immunoSEQ multiplex PCR; TCRdb stores in-frame clones only, minus some. Of about 140,000 clones listed, 80% to 95% are singletons. The sample was peripheral blood, taken on day 0 of AZD1222 vaccination. All receptors come from an adult in good health.

This chain joins TRBV7-9 and TRBJ1-1; no reliable D call. CDR3 length: 13 residues. CDR1 and CDR2 from the germline V gene are SEHNR and FQNEAQ (reference sequence). The germline V and J ends were trimmed by 2 bases and 4 bases, with 8 bases remaining between them. The CDR3 DNA is TGTGCCAGCAGCTTAATGTCTCCCACTGAAGCTTTCTTT. This gives the protein CASSLMSPTEAFF.

The V gene is TRBV3-1 (or the pseudogene TRBV3-2), the J gene TRBJ1-5; D may be TRBD1 (5 bases). The V gene's germline CDR1 is LGHDT and CDR2 YNNKEL (reference sequence). The CDR3 has 18 residues. Trimming pared 3 bases from V and 2 bases from J, leaving 20 bases between. CDR3 protein: CASSQGPGPPGRNQPQHF. CDR3 DNA: TGTGCCAGCAGCCAGGGCCCGGGACCCCCAGGCCGCAATCAGCCCCAGCATTTT.

The chain recombines TRBV7-2 with TRBJ2-7; 11 bases align to TRBD2. Germline trimming cut 1 base from V and 3 bases from J; bases unmatched to any gene: 2. Looked up from germline, CDR1 is SGHTA and CDR2 is FQGNSA. This CDR3 has 15 amino acids. CDR3 sequence (DNA): TGTGCCAGCAGCTTAGTAACTAGCGGGGGCTACGAGCAGTACTTC. As protein: CASSLVTSGGYEQYF. The full variable domain, rest sourced from reference TRBV7-2 and TRBJ2-7, is GAGVSQSPSNKVTEKGKDVELRCDPISGHTALYWYRQSLGQGLEFLIYFQGNSAPDKSGLPSDRFSAERTGGSVSTLTIQRTQQEDSAVYLCASSLVTSGGYEQYFGPGTRLTVT.

This clone was counted a single time. V and J are TRBV7-2 and TRBJ1-1; maybe TRBD1 (5 bases). Germline assignment: CDR1 SGHTA and CDR2 FQGNSA. With 4 bases removed from V and 1 base from J, the gap between germline ends came to 13 bases. The CDR3 is made up of 15 amino acids. CDR3 bases: TGTGCCAGCAGCTACCTTGGGGGTTGGAACACTGAAGCTTTCTTT. Translation gives CASSYLGGWNTEAFF.

The chain carries TRBV30 and TRBJ1-2; D is uncertain. V lost 3 bases to trimming and J lost 8 bases, with 19 bases between them. The CDR3 sequence is 14 residues long. The germline gives CDR1 GTSNPN, CDR2 SVGIG (reference sequence). The CDR3 reads CAWSPSRNTYGYTF. CDR3 coding DNA: TGTGCCTGGAGCCCTTCGAGGAACACCTACGGCTACACCTTC.

The chain employs TRBV9 and TRBJ1-5; D is perhaps TRBD1 (5 bases). The CDR3 totals 13 residues. Between the trimmed V and J ends, which lost 4 bases and 6 bases, there was a span of 11 bases. CDR1 and CDR2 (germline): SGDLS, YYNGEE. The CDR3 sequence is CASSRDPGQPQHF. DNA of the CDR3: TGTGCCAGCAGCCGGGACCCTGGTCAGCCCCAGCATTTT.